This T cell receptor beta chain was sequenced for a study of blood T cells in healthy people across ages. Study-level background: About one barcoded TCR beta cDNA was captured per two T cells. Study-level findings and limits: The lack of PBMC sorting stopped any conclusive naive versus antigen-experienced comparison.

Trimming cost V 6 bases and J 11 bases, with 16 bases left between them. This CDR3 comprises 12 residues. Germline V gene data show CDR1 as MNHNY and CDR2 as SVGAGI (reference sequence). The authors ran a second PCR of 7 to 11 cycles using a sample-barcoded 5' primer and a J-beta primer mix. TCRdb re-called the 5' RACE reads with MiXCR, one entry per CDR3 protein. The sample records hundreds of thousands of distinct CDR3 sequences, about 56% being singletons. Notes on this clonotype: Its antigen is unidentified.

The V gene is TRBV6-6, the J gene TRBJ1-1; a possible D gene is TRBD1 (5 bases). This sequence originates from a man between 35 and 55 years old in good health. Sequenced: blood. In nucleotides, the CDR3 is TGTGCCAGCAGCAGCCTACATGGGACGGCTTTCTTT. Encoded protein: CASSSLHGTAFF.